This TCR beta chain was retrieved from a study of T cells in Graves' hyperthyroidism and ophthalmopathy. Study context: Staff took peripheral blood when the initial diagnosis was made, before any treatment began. Study-level findings and limits: Most expanded thyroid clonotypes above 0.001 also appeared in blood.

TCR beta CDR3 sequences were amplified from RNA transcripts. The HTBI primer set served for first-round RT-PCR of the TCR CDR3. Using its own MiXCR run on the multiplex PCR reads, TCRdb lists one record per CDR3 protein. The sample holds under 550,000 distinct CDR3 sequences, roughly an eighth seen once. Diagnosis of hyperthyroidism was new in patients aged 18 to 65, and its duration was under 2 months. Fresh 10 ml peripheral blood yielded PBMCs. This clonotype was detected a few times. Its antigen is not known. Sequenced sample: blood. The source of this sequence is a woman between 18 and 30 years old with Graves' hyperthyroidism.

As DNA, the CDR3 is TGCAGCGTTGATCCAGTCCAAGAGACCCAGTACTTC. This gives the protein CSVDPVQETQYF. The chain combines TRBV29-1 with TRBJ2-5; D unresolved. The germline CDR1 and CDR2 sequences are SQVTM and ANQGSEA. This CDR3 region has 12 residues. The V end lost 3 bases, the J end lost 1 base, and 6 bases lay between the germline ends.